This T cell receptor beta chain originates from a study of blood T cell repertoires in COVID-19. Study as a whole: Donors in the United States, Italy and Spain gave samples during acute or convalescent COVID-19.

This CDR3 has 13 residues. The V gene lost 6 bases and the J gene lost 1 base, with 9 bases spanning the gap. Germline values: CDR1 MDHEN, CDR2 SYDVKM. The assay was immunoSEQ multiplex PCR, and TCRdb's table has in-frame clones only and misses some. This table has tens of thousands of clones, around 85% appearing once. This clonotype was sampled from a man between 65 and 79 years old with acute or convalescent COVID-19. This chain links TRBV28 with TRBJ1-1, with D perhaps TRBD1 (5 bases). The specimen sequenced was peripheral blood. CDR3 sequence (DNA): TGTGCCAGCAGATCCGACAGGAACACTGAAGCTTTCTTT. Translating it yields CASRSDRNTEAFF.